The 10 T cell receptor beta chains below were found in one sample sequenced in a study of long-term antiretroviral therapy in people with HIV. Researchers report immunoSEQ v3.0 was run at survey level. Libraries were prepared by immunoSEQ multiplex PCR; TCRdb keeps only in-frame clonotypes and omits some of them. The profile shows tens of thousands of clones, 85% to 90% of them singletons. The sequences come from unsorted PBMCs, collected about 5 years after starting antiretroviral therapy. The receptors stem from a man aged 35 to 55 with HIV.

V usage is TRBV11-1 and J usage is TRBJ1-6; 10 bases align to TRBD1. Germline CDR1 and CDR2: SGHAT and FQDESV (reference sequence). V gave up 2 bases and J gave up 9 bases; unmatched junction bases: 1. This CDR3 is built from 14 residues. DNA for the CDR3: TGTGCCAGCAGCTTACGGGACAGGGGTTCACCCCTCCACTTT. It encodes CASSLRDRGSPLHF.

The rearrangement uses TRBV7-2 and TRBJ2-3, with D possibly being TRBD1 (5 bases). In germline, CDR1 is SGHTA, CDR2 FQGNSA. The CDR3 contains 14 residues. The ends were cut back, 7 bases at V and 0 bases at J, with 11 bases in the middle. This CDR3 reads CASTWQGSTDTQYF. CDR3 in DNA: TGTGCCAGCACCTGGCAGGGTAGCACAGATACGCAGTATTTT.

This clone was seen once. The CDR3 here is CASSLRWGSTDTQYF. In DNA, the CDR3 is TGCGCCAGCAGCTTGAGGTGGGGGAGCACAGATACGCAGTATTTT. This rearrangement joins TRBV5-1 to TRBJ2-3, with D perhaps matching TRBD1 or TRBD2 (5 bases each). The CDR3 runs 15 residues. V gave up 1 base and J gave up 0 bases, with 9 bases separating them. From germline, CDR1 is SGHRS and CDR2 YFSETQ.

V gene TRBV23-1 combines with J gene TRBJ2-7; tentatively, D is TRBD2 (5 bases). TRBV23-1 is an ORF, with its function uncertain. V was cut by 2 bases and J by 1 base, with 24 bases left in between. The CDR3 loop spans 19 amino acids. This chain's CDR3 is CASSQGSSWRPDDSYEQYF. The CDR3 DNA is TGCGCCAGCAGTCAAGGGAGTTCCTGGCGGCCGGACGATTCCTACGAGCAGTACTTC.

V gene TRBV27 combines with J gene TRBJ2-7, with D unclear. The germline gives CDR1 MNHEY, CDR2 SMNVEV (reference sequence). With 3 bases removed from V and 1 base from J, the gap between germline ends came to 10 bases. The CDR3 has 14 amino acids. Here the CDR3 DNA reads TGTGCCAGCAGTTTTTACGGCAGATCCTACGAGCAGTACTTC. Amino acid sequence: CASSFYGRSYEQYF.

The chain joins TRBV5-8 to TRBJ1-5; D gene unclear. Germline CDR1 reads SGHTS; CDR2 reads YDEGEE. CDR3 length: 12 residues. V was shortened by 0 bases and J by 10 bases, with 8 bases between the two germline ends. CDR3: CASSLAVHPQHF. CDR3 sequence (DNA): TGTGCCAGCAGCTTGGCGGTACACCCCCAGCATTTT. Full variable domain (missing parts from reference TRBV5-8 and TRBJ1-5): EAGVTQSPTHLIKTRGQQATLRCSPISGHTSVYWYQQALGLGLQFLLWYDEGEERNRGNFPPRFSGRQFPNYSSELNVNALELEDSALYLCASSLAVHPQHFGDGTRLSIL.

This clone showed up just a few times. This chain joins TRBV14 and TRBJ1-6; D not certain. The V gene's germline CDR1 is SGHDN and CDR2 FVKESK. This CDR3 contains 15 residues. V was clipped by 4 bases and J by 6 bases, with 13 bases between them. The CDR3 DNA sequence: TGTGCCAGCAGCCTAGTTGGGGTGGTTAATTCACCCCTCCACTTT. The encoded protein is CASSLVGVVNSPLHF.

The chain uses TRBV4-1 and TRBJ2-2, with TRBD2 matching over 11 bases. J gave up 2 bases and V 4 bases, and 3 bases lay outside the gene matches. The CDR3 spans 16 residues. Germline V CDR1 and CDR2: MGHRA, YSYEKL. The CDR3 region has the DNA TGCGCCAGCAGCCCCACTAGCGGGAGTAACACCGGGGAGCTGTTTTTT. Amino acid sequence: CASSPTSGSNTGELFF.

CDR3 nucleotide sequence: TGTGCCAGCACCTCGGACAGGATTTTTGATCAGCCCCAGCATTTT. Translating gives CASTSDRIFDQPQHF. V gene TRBV5-8 combines with J gene TRBJ1-5, with 7 bases fitting TRBD1. Germline CDR1 is SGHTS and CDR2 is YDEGEE. V gave up 6 bases and J gave up 5 bases; unmatched junction bases: 11. The CDR3 is made up of 15 amino acids.

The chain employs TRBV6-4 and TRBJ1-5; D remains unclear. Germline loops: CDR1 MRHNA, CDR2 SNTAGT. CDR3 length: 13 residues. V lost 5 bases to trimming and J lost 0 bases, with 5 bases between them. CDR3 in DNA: TGTGCCAGCAGTCCCTCTAGCAATCAGCCCCAGCATTTT. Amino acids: CASSPSSNQPQHF.